This TCR beta chain was recovered during a study of blood T cell repertoires in COVID-19. Study details: The samples span acute and convalescent COVID-19 from the United States, Italy and Spain. The analysed material was cDNA or gDNA that came from T cells, B-cell-depleted T cells, or PBMCs.

Germline CDR1 reads SGHTA; CDR2 reads FQGNSA. J was trimmed by 1 base and V by 5 bases; bases with no gene match: 2. This CDR3 has 15 residues. In the authors' workflow: Researchers report that nucleated cell counts were estimated from reference gene primer amplification. TCRdb keeps only in-frame clones here, not all; method: immunoSEQ multiplex PCR. V, J and clone size derive from that table, while D and trimming were established from the DNA sequence. The table lists 85,000 to 90,000 clones, approximately 79% of them singletons. Sequenced: peripheral blood. The chain recombines TRBV7-2 with TRBJ2-7; the match to TRBD2 covers 13 bases. The clonotype originates from a woman over 75 with active or convalescent COVID-19. This CDR3 reads CASSEGLAGSYEQYF. The CDR3 DNA sequence: TGTGCCAGCAGCGAGGGACTAGCGGGGTCCTACGAGCAGTACTTC.